This TCR beta chain derives from a study of blood T cell repertoires in COVID-19. Across the whole study: Acute and convalescent COVID-19 samples came from the United States, Italy and Spain. PBMCs, B-cell-depleted T cells, or T cells were the source of the cDNA or gDNA that made up the material.

How the authors handled the data: Nucleated cell number was recorded as an estimate derived from reference gene primer amplification. Some clones are missing from TCRdb's copy, which holds only in-frame ones; the method was immunoSEQ multiplex PCR. V and J calls and clone size are as listed in that table; D and trimming were resolved from the DNA. This table holds 40,000 to 60,000 clones, 86% found once. V was clipped by 3 bases and J by 2 bases, with 14 bases between them. The CDR3 covers 16 residues. The germline V gene encodes CDR1 LNHDA and CDR2 SQIVND (reference sequence). The sequencing input was peripheral blood. The chain joins TRBV19 to TRBJ1-3; TRBD1 is a possible D gene (6 bases). This TCR came from a human donor in a cohort sampled during active COVID-19. The CDR3 nucleotides read TGTGCCAGTAGTATTCTCTGGGGGCGGACTGGAAACACCATATATTTT. This encodes CASSILWGRTGNTIYF.